The clone carrying this T cell receptor beta chain was observed a single time. The target antigen is unknown. This sample was included in a study of radiotherapy plus CTLA-4 blockade in lung cancer. This CDR3 spans 17 amino acids. The ends lost 7 bases at V and 5 bases at J; junction bases unmatched: 16. Germline-derived CDR1 and CDR2 are LNHDA and SQIVND (reference sequence). Chemo-refractory metastatic non-small-cell lung cancer patients received focal radiation with ipilimumab CTLA-4 blockade. Study conclusions and caveats: Among reported predictors of response, early blood T cell clone dynamics with interferon-beta performed best. TCR clones from tumors expanded in blood after radiotherapy plus ipilimumab.

Assay: immunoSEQ multiplex PCR; the TCRdb copy retains only in-frame clones and omits some. The sample has some 46,000 clones; about 81% are singletons. The specimen was peripheral blood, collected from a patient treated with radiotherapy plus ipilimumab. V gene TRBV19 combines with J gene TRBJ2-7, with 11 positions matching TRBD2. This clonotype was sampled from a human donor with non-small cell lung cancer who had stable disease on radiotherapy plus ipilimumab. In DNA, the CDR3 is TGTGCCAGTAACCTACTAGCGGGAGTTGTCGCGAGCCACGAGCAGTACTTC. Translating gives CASNLLAGVVASHEQYF.